These 23 T cell receptor beta chains originate from one sample sequenced in a study of regulatory T cells in long-lasting Graves disease. Time point: newly diagnosed GD, antithyroid drugs for less than 3 months. The TCR library used RNA extracted from PBMCs. For TCR beta, libraries came from iRepertoire HTBI primers and Arm-PCR of CDR3 regions. TCRdb itself ran the multiplex PCR reads through MiXCR, one entry per CDR3 protein. Of roughly 400,000 distinct CDR3 sequences in the sample, 16% are singletons; the top ten hold about 25%. These sequences were also reported in another study, on T cells in Graves' hyperthyroidism and ophthalmopathy.

The sequencing here drew on peripheral blood mononuclear cells (PBMCs), taken at new diagnosis, from a patient treated with antithyroid drugs. The receptors were sampled from a woman between 18 and 30 years old with Graves disease.

This clonotype was picked up a small number of times. A junction end diverges from the germline sequence, so it may reflect a read error. The chain joins TRBV28 to TRBJ2-7; 8 nucleotides match TRBD1. This CDR3 has 13 amino acids. Germline CDR1 reads MDHEN; CDR2 reads SYDVKM. The CDR3 nucleotides are TGTGCCAACAGTCGGGACAGGTATCGAGAGCAGTACTTC. It translates to CANSRDRYREQYF.

This clonotype has a handful of counts. One end of the junction is discordant with germline, which a read error may explain. This chain links TRBV2 with TRBJ1-2; D remains unclear. Germline values: CDR1 SNHLY, CDR2 FYNNEI. This CDR3 has 13 amino acids. The CDR3 here is CASIERFRYGYTF. CDR3 bases: TGTGCCAGCATTGAAAGGTTCAGGTATGGCTACACCTTC.

The chain has TRBV29-1 and TRBJ2-2, with D perhaps TRBD1 (5 bases). The germline CDR1 and CDR2 sequences are SQVTM and ANQGSEA. V was trimmed by 7 bases and J by 3 bases, leaving 9 bases between them. This CDR3 comprises 12 residues. The CDR3 sequence is CSGDSDTGELFF. CDR3 DNA: TGCAGCGGCGACAGTGACACCGGGGAGCTGTTTTTT.

The V and J genes are TRBV20-1 and TRBJ2-1, with TRBD2 matching 10 bases. Trimming at V came to 5 bases and at J to 9 bases, leaving 13 bases not matched to a gene. The CDR3 loop spans 15 amino acids. CDR1 and CDR2 from the germline V gene are DFQATT and SNEGSKA (reference sequence). CDR3 residues: CSAHRAGGVTTEQFF. As DNA, the CDR3 is TGCAGTGCTCACAGAGCGGGAGGGGTTACGACTGAGCAGTTCTTC.

This chain links TRBV5-6 with TRBJ2-1; D call uncertain. The V gene's germline CDR1 is SGHDT and CDR2 YYEEEE. Trimming took 0 bases from V and 2 from J, leaving 9 bases between them. The CDR3 covers 15 residues. The CDR3 nucleotides are TGTGCCAGCAGCTTGGGACTCCAAGCCTACAATGAGCAGTTCTTC. Protein: CASSLGLQAYNEQFF.

The chain is built from TRBV18 and TRBJ1-4, with no clear D. V lost 3 bases and J lost 8, with 10 bases in between. Per germline, CDR1 KGHSH and CDR2 LQKENI. CDR3 length: 13 amino acids. CDR3 coding DNA: TGTGCCAGCTCACCCGGTCCAGGAGAAAAACTGTTTTTT. It encodes CASSPGPGEKLFF.

This clonotype was found a few times. The rearrangement uses TRBV27 and TRBJ1-3; maybe TRBD1 (6 bases). CDR1 and CDR2 (germline): MNHEY, SMNVEV (reference sequence). V was shortened by 5 bases and J by 2 bases, with 13 bases between the two germline ends. CDR3 length: 15 residues. In DNA, the CDR3 is TGTGCCAGCAGTGACGGGGGCCCCCCTGGAAACACCATATATTTT. Translation: CASSDGGPPGNTIYF.

This clonotype was seen repeatedly, ten times or more. The V call is TRBV28, the J call TRBJ2-7, with 7 bases aligning to TRBD1. The germline gives CDR1 MDHEN, CDR2 SYDVKM. The CDR3 extends over 15 amino acids. With V trimmed by 4 bases and J by 4 bases, 10 bases remained unmatched. CDR3 DNA: TGTGCCAGCAGTTCAATTTGGACAGGAAATTACGAGCAGTACTTC. Translated: CASSSIWTGNYEQYF.

This clonotype was detected many times. This sequence joins TRBV5-6 and TRBJ1-5; D call uncertain. This CDR3 comprises 18 residues. Germline V gene lookup returns CDR1 SGHDT and CDR2 YYEEEE. V was shortened by 0 bases and J by 4 bases, with 20 bases between the two germline ends. This chain's CDR3 is CASSLATPTLGVNQPQHF. CDR3 sequence (DNA): TGTGCCAGCAGCTTGGCCACCCCCACACTCGGGGTTAATCAGCCCCAGCATTTT. The variable domain in full, completed from reference TRBV5-6 and TRBJ1-5, reads DAGVTQSPTHLIKTRGQQVTLRCSPKSGHDTVSWYQQALGQGPQFIFQYYEEEERQRGNFPDRFSGHQFPNYSSELNVNALLLGDSALYLCASSLATPTLGVNQPQHFGDGTRLSIL.

This clonotype was detected only a few times. The chain uses TRBV6-1 and TRBJ2-5; tentative D call: TRBD2 (6 bases). Germline-derived CDR1 and CDR2 are MNHNS and SASEGT. Trimming took 5 bases from V and 5 from J, leaving 15 bases between them. The length of the CDR3 is 14 residues. The chain's CDR3 is CASSRWRGEETQYF. The CDR3 DNA is TGTGCCAGCAGTAGATGGAGGGGTGAGGAGACCCAGTACTTC.

The J gene is TRBJ2-3, the V gene TRBV19; no clear D. The germline gives CDR1 LNHDA, CDR2 SQIVND (reference sequence). V was pared by 5 bases and J by 0 bases, with 15 bases between. CDR3 length equals 16 residues. CDR3 sequence reads: CASSRSGMLSTDTQYF. The CDR3 coding sequence is TGTGCCAGTAGTCGCTCTGGGATGTTGAGCACAGATACGCAGTATTTT.

This clonotype appeared many times. This chain links TRBV7-2 with TRBJ2-3; the match to TRBD2 covers 7 bases. The CDR3 loop spans 14 amino acids. The V gene's germline CDR1 is SGHTA and CDR2 FQGNSA. V lost 3 bases and J lost 3; bases outside the gene matches: 3. CDR3 protein: CASSLGGLTDTQYF. Written as DNA, the CDR3 is TGTGCCAGCAGCTTGGGAGGGCTGACAGATACGCAGTATTTT.

This clonotype was seen at least ten times. The chain uses TRBV14 and TRBJ2-1; the match to TRBD2 covers 13 bases. Germline CDR1 SGHDN, CDR2 FVKESK. V was pared by 5 bases and J by 6 bases, with 7 bases of the junction left unmatched. The CDR3 consists of 16 residues. The CDR3 protein is CASSIRLAGGSNEQFF. The CDR3 region has the DNA TGTGCCAGCAGCATCCGACTAGCGGGAGGTTCCAATGAGCAGTTCTTC. Full variable domain (remainder filled in from reference TRBV14 and TRBJ2-1): EAGVTQFPSHSVIEKGQTVTLRCDPISGHDNLYWYRRVMGKEIKFLLHFVKESKQDESGMPNNRFLAERTGGTYSTLKVQPAELEDSGVYFCASSIRLAGGSNEQFFGPGTRLTVL.

This clonotype was recorded many times. J is TRBJ2-5 and V is TRBV7-9; 9 bases line up with TRBD2. Germline values: CDR1 SEHNR, CDR2 FQNEAQ (reference sequence). V shed 4 bases, J shed 2 bases, and the junction held 2 bases outside the gene matches. The CDR3 has 14 amino acids. The CDR3 nucleotides read TGTGCCAGCAGCTCCGGACTAGCGCAAGAGACCCAGTACTTC. As protein: CASSSGLAQETQYF.

This chain uses TRBV7-2 with TRBJ2-3; tentative D call: TRBD1 (5 bases). Trimming pared 3 bases from V and 6 bases from J, leaving 7 bases between. CDR1 is SGHTA, CDR2 FQGNSA, per germline. The CDR3 is 12 amino acids. The CDR3 nucleotides read TGTGCCAGCAGCTTCGCAGGGGATACGCAGTATTTT. Its translation: CASSFAGDTQYF.

V usage is TRBV12-3 or TRBV12-4 and J usage is TRBJ2-6; D is undetermined. This CDR3 comprises 13 residues. The V end was cut by 8 bases, the J end by 0 bases, with 5 bases between. The CDR3 nucleotides read TGTGCCAGCGGGCTCTCTGGGGCCAACGTCCTGACTTTC. As protein: CASGLSGANVLTF.

As concerns this clonotype: A much larger clone differs by one base, so this may be a read error. The genes are TRBV5-1 and TRBJ2-3, with 8 bases identical to TRBD2. Germline-derived CDR1 and CDR2 are SGHRS and YFSETQ. The CDR3 totals 15 residues. Losses at the gene ends were 3 bases for V and 4 bases for J; bases not matched to a gene: 7. CDR3 region: CASSSVTSVADTQYF. CDR3 DNA: TGCGCCAGCAGCTCGGTGACTAGCGTGGCAGATACGCAGTATTTT. Combining the CDR3 with reference TRBV5-1 and TRBJ2-3 gives the whole variable domain KAGVTQTPRYLIKTRGQQVTLSCSPISGHRSVSWYQQTPGQGLQFLFEYFSETQRNKGNFPGRFSGRQFSNSRSEMNVSTLELGDSALYLCASSSVTSVADTQYFGPGTRLTVL.

Ten or more counts support this clonotype. The gene calls are TRBV6-2 or TRBV6-3 and TRBJ2-7; 12 positions agree with TRBD2. The CDR3 length is 13 residues. The V segment lost 8 bases and the J segment 3 bases; nucleotides outside the gene matches: 2. Germline V gene lookup returns CDR1 MNHEY and CDR2 SVGEGT. The CDR3 region has the DNA TGTGCCAGCCGGACTAGCGGGATCTACGAGCAGTACTTC. This sequence encodes CASRTSGIYEQYF.

Many counts were recorded for this clonotype. The rearrangement links TRBV28 to TRBJ1-5, with 7 positions matching TRBD1. The ends lost 3 bases at V and 0 bases at J; junction bases unmatched: 8. This CDR3 region has 17 residues. Germline V CDR1 and CDR2: MDHEN, SYDVKM. The CDR3 nucleotides read TGTGCCAGCAGTTTGTCCCGGGACAGCAATAGCAATCAGCCCCAGCATTTT. This gives the protein CASSLSRDSNSNQPQHF. Looking up the rest from reference TRBV28 and TRBJ1-5 gives the full variable domain: DVKVTQSSRYLVKRTGEKVFLECVQDMDHENMFWYRQDPGLGLRLIYFSYDVKMKEKGDIPEGYSVSREKKERFSLILESASTNQTSMYLCASSLSRDSNSNQPQHFGDGTRLSIL.

This clonotype was counted ten times or more. The chain has TRBV27 and TRBJ2-5; TRBD2 agrees at 9 bases. With 3 bases clipped from V and 2 bases from J, the junction kept 4 bases outside the gene matches. Looked up from germline, CDR1 is MNHEY and CDR2 is SMNVEV (reference sequence). The length of the CDR3 is 15 residues. CDR3 nucleotides: TGTGCCAGCAGTTTTAGCGGGAGAAGGCAAGAGACCCAGTACTTC. Translated, it gives CASSFSGRRQETQYF.

This clonotype was detected many times. This chain connects TRBV12-3 or TRBV12-4 to TRBJ1-2, with 9 bases aligning to TRBD1. V was pared by 8 bases and J by 4 bases, with 5 bases of the junction left unmatched. The length of the CDR3 is 13 residues. Written as DNA, the CDR3 is TGTGCCAGCCGACAGGGGGGGACCTATGGCTACACCTTC. Protein sequence: CASRQGGTYGYTF.

The V gene is TRBV29-1, the J gene TRBJ2-3; 10 bases agree with TRBD1. The CDR3 has 15 amino acids. CDR1 SQVTM and CDR2 ANQGSEA come from the germline V gene. With 4 bases clipped from V and 2 bases from J, the junction kept 6 bases outside the gene matches. The CDR3: CSVVTGQGTTDTQYF. For the CDR3, the DNA is TGCAGCGTTGTAACGGGACAGGGGACCACAGATACGCAGTATTTT.

Many counts were recorded for this clonotype. The chain uses TRBV18 and TRBJ2-1; 10 nucleotides line up with TRBD1. CDR1 KGHSH and CDR2 LQKENI come from the germline V gene. V dropped 3 bases and J dropped 10; count of bases not matched to a gene: 12. The CDR3 is made up of 16 amino acids. The CDR3 spells CASSPLRGQGVQEQFF. The CDR3 nucleotides are TGTGCCAGCTCACCGCTGCGAGGACAGGGGGTGCAGGAGCAGTTCTTC.